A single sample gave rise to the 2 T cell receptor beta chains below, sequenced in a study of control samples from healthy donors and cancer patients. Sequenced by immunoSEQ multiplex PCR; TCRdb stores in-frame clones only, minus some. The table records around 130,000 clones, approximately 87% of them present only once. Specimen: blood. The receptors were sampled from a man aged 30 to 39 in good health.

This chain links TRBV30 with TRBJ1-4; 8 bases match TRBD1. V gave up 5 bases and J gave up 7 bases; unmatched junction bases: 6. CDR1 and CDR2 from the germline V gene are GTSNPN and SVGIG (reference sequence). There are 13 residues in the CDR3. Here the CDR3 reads CAWQGARAEKLFF. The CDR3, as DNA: TGTGCCTGGCAGGGGGCTAGAGCTGAAAAACTGTTTTTT.

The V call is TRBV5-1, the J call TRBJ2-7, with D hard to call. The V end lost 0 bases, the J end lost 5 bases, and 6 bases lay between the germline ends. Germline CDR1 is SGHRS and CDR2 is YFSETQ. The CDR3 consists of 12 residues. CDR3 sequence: CASSLDDDEQYF. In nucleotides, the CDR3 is TGCGCCAGCAGCTTGGATGATGACGAGCAGTACTTC.